This record looks at one T cell receptor beta chain sequence and its context. The CDR3 spans 14 residues. The V gene's germline CDR1 is LNHDA and CDR2 SQIVND (reference sequence). V shed 4 bases, J shed 6 bases, and the junction held 3 bases outside the gene matches. Both 60 Vbeta primers and 13 Jbeta primers went into the PCR. Here immunoSEQ multiplex PCR was the method, and the copy in TCRdb shows in-frame clones only, minus some. The profile covers almost 200,000 clones, with roughly 85% appearing a single time and 2.3% taken by the ten largest. This sample was included in a study of cytomegalovirus exposure and HLA in healthy donors.

The receptor's source is a woman between 45 and 65 years old in good health and CMV-seronegative. The source material was PBMCs. This sequence joins TRBV19 and TRBJ2-4; 10 positions agree with TRBD2. This CDR3 reads CASSTSGRGNIQYF. The CDR3 nucleotides read TGTGCCAGTAGTACTAGCGGGAGAGGAAACATTCAGTACTTC.